These T cell receptor beta chains were read from a single sample in a study of blood T cell repertoires in COVID-19. The protocol was immunoSEQ multiplex PCR, while the TCRdb copy is restricted to in-frame clones and leaves out a portion. In the table there are under 200,000 clones, approximately 85% of which are singletons. Sequencing used peripheral blood. The receptors come from a man aged 35-49 years who had recovered from COVID-19. CDR3s include the opening cysteine and the closing phenylalanine or tryptophan. Each record gives: clone size, J gene, V gene, D gene, CDR3 DNA, CDR3 protein. D genes are given only for firm matches. Expanded clones get a size class; other rows say once, few or many, or leave the size out.

>-|TRBJ2-2|TRBV19|-
TGTGCCAGTAGTACCCGAGGAGGGACCGGGGAGCTGTTTTTT
CASSTRGGTGELFF
>-|TRBJ2-2|TRBV24-1|-
TGTGCCACCAGTGATTTGTCGGGGGGCGCAGGACCCGGGGAGCTGTTTTTT
CATSDLSGGAGPGELFF
>-|TRBJ2-5|TRBV6-2/TRBV6-3|-
TGTGCCAGCAGTGGGGCTGGTGGGAAGCAAGAGACCCAGTACTTC
CASSGAGGKQETQYF
>few|TRBJ1-2|TRBV6-6|-
TGTGCCAGCAGACTGGGGGGGGGCCCCCCCCCTGGCTACACCTTC
CASRLGGGPPPGYTF
>few|TRBJ2-1|TRBV12-3/TRBV12-4|-
TGTGCCAGCAGTTTGCGTGTTGAGCAGTTCTTC
CASSLRVEQFF
>-|TRBJ1-1|TRBV4-3|-
TGCGCCAGCAGCCAAGATCCAGGTCCAGGGGCTGAAGCTTTCTTT
CASSQDPGPGAEAFF
>-|TRBJ2-7|TRBV27|-
TGTGCCAGCGGGACACGAGCCTTCTACGAGCAGTACTTC
CASGTRAFYEQYF
>-|TRBJ2-1|TRBV6-5|TRBD2
TGTGCCAGCAGTTTTAGAATAGCGGGGGCCCGCAATGAGCAGTTCTTC
CASSFRIAGARNEQFF
>-|TRBJ2-5|TRBV7-4|-
TGTGCCAGCAGCCCTTATAGGTTCAGGGGTGGGGAGACCCAGTACTTC
CASSPYRFRGGETQYF
>-|TRBJ2-7|TRBV7-6|-
TGTGCCAGCAGCTTAGCCCGGGAGTCCTACGAGCAGTACTTC
CASSLARESYEQYF
>-|TRBJ2-1|TRBV6-2/TRBV6-3|TRBD2
TGTGCCAGCAGTTATTCCGGGAGGCGGGCAGGGCAGTTCTTC
CASSYSGRRAGQFF
>once|TRBJ1-6|TRBV6-5|-
TGTGCCAGCAGCGTCACTAGAGGCAATTCACCCCTCCACTTT
CASSVTRGNSPLHF
>-|TRBJ2-5|TRBV4-3|-
TGCGCCAGCAGCTACCGGGAGTACCAAGAGACCCAGTACTTC
CASSYREYQETQYF
>-|TRBJ1-2|TRBV6-2/TRBV6-3|TRBD1
TGTGCCAGCAGCCACGACAGGGGAAACTATGGCTACACCTTC
CASSHDRGNYGYTF
>-|TRBJ2-1|TRBV4-3|-
TGCGCCAGCAGCCAAGCAGCGAGGAGCTCCTACAATGAGCAGTTCTTC
CASSQAARSSYNEQFF
>-|TRBJ2-6|TRBV7-2|TRBD1
TGTGCCAGCAGCGCCCGGGACAGTAGCCTTGGGGCCAACGTCCTGACTTTC
CASSARDSSLGANVLTF
>-|TRBJ2-1|TRBV7-8|TRBD2
TGTGCCAGCAGCTACGTACCGAGGACTAGCGGGACCGGCCGACCCTACAATGAGCAGTTCTTC
CASSYVPRTSGTGRPYNEQFF
>-|TRBJ2-1|TRBV4-2|-
TGTGCCAGCAGCCAAGTCCGGACGTGGGGCTATGAGCAGTTCTTC
CASSQVRTWGYEQFF
>-|TRBJ1-5|TRBV30|TRBD1
TGTGCCTGGAGTCTGGAAGGGACAGTCTGGACGAGCAATCAGCCCCAGCATTTT
CAWSLEGTVWTSNQPQHF
>-|TRBJ1-4|TRBV5-5|-
TGTGCCAGCAGTCGCACTACGTCCGCTGAAAAACTGTTTTTT
CASSRTTSAEKLFF
>-|TRBJ2-1|TRBV13|TRBD2
TGTGCCAGCAGCTTTCCTAGCGGGGGGGTGAATGAGCAGTTCTTC
CASSFPSGGVNEQFF
>few|TRBJ2-1|TRBV5-6|-
TGTGCCAGCAGCTTGCGAGCAGGGTTATACAATGAGCAGTTCTTC
CASSLRAGLYNEQFF
>-|TRBJ2-6|TRBV18|-
TGTGCCAGCTCACCGATTGGAGAGGCCAACGTCCTGACTTTC
CASSPIGEANVLTF
>-|TRBJ1-1|TRBV10-3|-
TGTGCCATCATGCCAGGGCAGAACACTGAAGCTTTCTTT
CAIMPGQNTEAFF
>-|TRBJ2-7|TRBV4-3|TRBD2
TGCGCCAGCAGCCAAGGGGCTGACTTTAGCGGGGCCCTTAGCTCCTACGAGCAGTACTTC
CASSQGADFSGALSSYEQYF
>few|TRBJ1-2|TRBV10-3|TRBD1
TGTGCCACCTACCTAACAGGGGGCAGGGATACTAACTATGGCTACACCTTC
CATYLTGGRDTNYGYTF
>-|TRBJ2-2|TRBV11-3|-
TGTGCCAGCAGCCGAGGCCTAGCAAACACCGGGGAGCTGTTTTTT
CASSRGLANTGELFF
>-|TRBJ1-2|TRBV6-4|TRBD1
TGTGCCAGCAGGAGGGACAGTCTACATGGCTACACCTTC
CASRRDSLHGYTF
>-|TRBJ2-1|TRBV7-8|-
TGTGCCAGCAGCTTAGCGTACGTCCCTAGAAACCACAATGAGCAGTTCTTC
CASSLAYVPRNHNEQFF
>-|TRBJ1-6|TRBV5-1|-
TGCGCCAGCAGCTTGACAGGGAGCTCCTATAATTCACCCCTCCACTTT
CASSLTGSSYNSPLHF
>-|TRBJ2-1|TRBV28|-
TGTGCCAGCACGGGGGTGAGGAATGAGCAGTTCTTC
CASTGVRNEQFF
>-|TRBJ1-4|TRBV28|TRBD1
TGTGCCAGCAGTCAGACAGGGGATAGAGAAAAACTGTTTTTT
CASSQTGDREKLFF
>-|TRBJ2-3|TRBV7-3|TRBD2
TGTGCCAGCAGCCCGACCCTTCCCCAACCGGGACTAGCGGGAAGTCTAGATACGCAGTATTTT
CASSPTLPQPGLAGSLDTQYF
>-|TRBJ2-7|TRBV7-8|-
TGTGCCAGCAGCTTAGTAACAGGATTTTCCTACGAGCAGTACTTC
CASSLVTGFSYEQYF
>-|TRBJ2-7|TRBV28|TRBD1
TGTGCCAGCAGCCAGGACAGGGGACGAACCTACGAGCAGTACTTC
CASSQDRGRTYEQYF
>-|TRBJ1-4|TRBV19|TRBD1
TGTGCCAGTACCACCACAGGGGGAAGTGAAAAACTGTTTTTT
CASTTTGGSEKLFF
>-|TRBJ2-3|TRBV11-1|-
TGTGCCAGCAGCCGGACTTTACCCCCGAGCCCAGATACGCAGTATTTT
CASSRTLPPSPDTQYF
>-|TRBJ2-5|TRBV7-2|-
TGTGCCAGCAGCCCCCGGAGGACTAACCAAGAGACCCAGTACTTC
CASSPRRTNQETQYF
>-|TRBJ2-3|TRBV27|-
TGTGCCAGCAGTTTATCGAGCCCGGACTATACGCAGTATTTT
CASSLSSPDYTQYF
>-|TRBJ1-6|TRBV4-1|-
TGCGCCAGCAGTGGGGCAGGGGATAATTCACCCCTCCACTTT
CASSGAGDNSPLHF
>-|TRBJ2-7|TRBV29-1|TRBD1
TGCAGCGTGTCGACAGGGGTCTACGAGCAGTACTTC
CSVSTGVYEQYF
>-|TRBJ1-1|TRBV3-1/TRBV3-2|-
TGTGCCAGCAGCCAAGATCCGGGTATGAACACTGAAGCTTTCTTT
CASSQDPGMNTEAFF
>-|TRBJ2-5|TRBV29-1|-
TGCAGCGTTGAACGGCCTGTCGGGGTCCTAAAAGCGCACCAAGAGACCCAGTACTTC
CSVERPVGVLKAHQETQYF
>-|TRBJ1-5|TRBV5-6|-
TGTGCCAGCAGCTTGGCCGGCGGGGTAGGACAGCCCCAGCATTTT
CASSLAGGVGQPQHF
>-|TRBJ2-1|TRBV24-1|-
TGTGCCACCAGTGATCCTAGGGCCGGAGGAGGCTCCTACAATGAGCAGTTCTTC
CATSDPRAGGGSYNEQFF
>-|TRBJ2-1|TRBV27|TRBD2
TGTGCCAGCAGGAGGCTAGCGGACCACAATGAGCAGTTCTTC
CASRRLADHNEQFF
>-|TRBJ2-3|TRBV4-3|-
TGCGCCAGCAGCCAAGATAAGAGCGGCACAGATACGCAGTATTTT
CASSQDKSGTDTQYF
>once|TRBJ2-1|TRBV15|-
TGTGCCACCAGCAGAGACATCAATGAGCAGTTCTTC
CATSRDINEQFF
>-|TRBJ1-6|TRBV5-6|-
TGTGCCAGCAGCGCGGGACTCTTTAATTCACCCCTCCACTTT
CASSAGLFNSPLHF
>-|TRBJ2-1|TRBV11-2|TRBD1
TGTGCCAGCAGCCGGGACAGGGGTTTAGGTGAGCAGTTCTTC
CASSRDRGLGEQFF
>-|TRBJ1-1|TRBV5-4|-
TGTGCCAGCAGCTCCGCAGGGGTAAACACTGAAGCTTTCTTT
CASSSAGVNTEAFF
>-|TRBJ1-1|TRBV7-2|-
TGTGCCAGCAGCCAGGCGCTGGGGGCGTTCATGACTGAAGCTTTCTTT
CASSQALGAFMTEAFF
>-|TRBJ2-7|TRBV4-3|TRBD1
TGCGCCAGCAGCCAAGATAGACAGGGGGTGCCCCTGCAGTACTTC
CASSQDRQGVPLQYF
>-|TRBJ2-7|TRBV6-2/TRBV6-3|TRBD1
TGTGCCAGCAGTCGACTGCCCGACAGGGGCGGCGAGCAGTACTTC
CASSRLPDRGGEQYF
>-|TRBJ2-3|TRBV7-2|-
TGTGCCAGCAGGAGGGATGTGAGCACAGATACGCAGTATTTT
CASRRDVSTDTQYF